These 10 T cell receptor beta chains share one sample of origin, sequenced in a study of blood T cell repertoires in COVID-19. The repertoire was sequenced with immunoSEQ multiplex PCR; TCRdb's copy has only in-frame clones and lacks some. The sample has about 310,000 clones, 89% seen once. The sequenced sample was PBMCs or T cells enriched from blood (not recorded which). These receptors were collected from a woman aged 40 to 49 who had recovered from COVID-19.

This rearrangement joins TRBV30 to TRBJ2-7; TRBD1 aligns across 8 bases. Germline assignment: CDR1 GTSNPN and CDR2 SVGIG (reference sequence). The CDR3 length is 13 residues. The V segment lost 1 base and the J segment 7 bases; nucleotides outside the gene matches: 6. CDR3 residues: CAWSGTGFGEQYF. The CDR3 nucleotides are TGTGCCTGGAGTGGGACAGGGTTCGGGGAGCAGTACTTC.

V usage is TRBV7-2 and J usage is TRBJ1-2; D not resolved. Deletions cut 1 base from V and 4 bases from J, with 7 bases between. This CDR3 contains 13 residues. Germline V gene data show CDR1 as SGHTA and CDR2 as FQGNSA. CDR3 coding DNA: TGTGCCAGCAGCTTAGTTCGGTCCTATGGCTACACCTTC. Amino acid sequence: CASSLVRSYGYTF. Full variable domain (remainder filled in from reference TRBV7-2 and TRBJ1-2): GAGVSQSPSNKVTEKGKDVELRCDPISGHTALYWYRQSLGQGLEFLIYFQGNSAPDKSGLPSDRFSAERTGGSVSTLTIQRTQQEDSAVYLCASSLVRSYGYTFGSGTRLTVV.

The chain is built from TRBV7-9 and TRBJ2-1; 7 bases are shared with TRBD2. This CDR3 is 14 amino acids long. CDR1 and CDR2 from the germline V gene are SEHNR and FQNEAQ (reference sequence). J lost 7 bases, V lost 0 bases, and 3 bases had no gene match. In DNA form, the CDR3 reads TGTGCCAGCAGCTTAGCAACTAGCGTGAATGAGCAGTTCTTC. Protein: CASSLATSVNEQFF.

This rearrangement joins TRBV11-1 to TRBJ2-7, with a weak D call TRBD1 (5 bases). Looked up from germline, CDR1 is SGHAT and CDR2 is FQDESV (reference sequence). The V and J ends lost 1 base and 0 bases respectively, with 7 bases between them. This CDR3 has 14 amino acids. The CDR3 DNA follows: TGTGCCAGCAGCTTAGTCGACAGCTCCTACGAGCAGTACTTC. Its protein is CASSLVDSSYEQYF.

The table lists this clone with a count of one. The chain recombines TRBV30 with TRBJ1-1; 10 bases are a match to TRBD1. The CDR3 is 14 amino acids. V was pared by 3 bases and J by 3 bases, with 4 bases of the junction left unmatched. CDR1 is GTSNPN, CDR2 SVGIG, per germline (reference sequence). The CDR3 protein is CAWRTGGFDTEAFF. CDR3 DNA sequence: TGTGCCTGGAGGACAGGGGGCTTCGACACTGAAGCTTTCTTT. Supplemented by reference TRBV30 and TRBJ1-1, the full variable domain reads SQTIHQWPATLVQPVGSPLSLECTVEGTSNPNLYWYRQAAGRGLQLLFYSVGIGQISSEVPQNLSASRPQDRQFILSSKKLLLSDSGFYLCAWRTGGFDTEAFFGQGTRLTVV.

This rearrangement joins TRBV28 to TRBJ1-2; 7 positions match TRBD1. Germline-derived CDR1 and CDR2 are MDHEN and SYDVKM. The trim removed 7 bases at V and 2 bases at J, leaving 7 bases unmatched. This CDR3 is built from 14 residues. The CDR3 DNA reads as TGTGCCAGCAAAGGGACAGCCTTAAACTATGGCTACACCTTC. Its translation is CASKGTALNYGYTF.

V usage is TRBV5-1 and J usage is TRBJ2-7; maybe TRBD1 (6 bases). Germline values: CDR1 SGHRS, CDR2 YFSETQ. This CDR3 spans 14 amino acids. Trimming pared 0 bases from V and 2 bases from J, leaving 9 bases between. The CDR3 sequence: CASSLVQGTYEQYF. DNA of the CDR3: TGCGCCAGCAGCTTGGTGCAGGGGACCTACGAGCAGTACTTC.

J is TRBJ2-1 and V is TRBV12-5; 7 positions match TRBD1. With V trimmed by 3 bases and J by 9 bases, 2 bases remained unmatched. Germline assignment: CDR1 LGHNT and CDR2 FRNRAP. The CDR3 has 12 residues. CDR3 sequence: CASGFEGAEQFF. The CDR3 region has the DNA TGTGCTAGTGGTTTTGAGGGGGCTGAGCAGTTCTTC.

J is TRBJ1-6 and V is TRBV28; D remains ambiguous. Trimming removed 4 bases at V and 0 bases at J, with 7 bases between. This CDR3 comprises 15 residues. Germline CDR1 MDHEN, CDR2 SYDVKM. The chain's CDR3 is CASSWADSYNSPLHF. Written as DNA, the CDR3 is TGTGCCAGCAGTTGGGCAGACTCCTATAATTCACCCCTCCACTTT.

The CDR3 here is CASSPFRDTEAFF. CDR3 in DNA: TGCGCCAGCTCTCCCTTCAGGGACACTGAAGCTTTCTTT. This sequence joins TRBV10-2 and TRBJ1-1; perhaps TRBD1 as D (5 bases). Germline V CDR1 and CDR2: WSHSY, SAAADI. This CDR3 is built from 13 residues. V was clipped by 8 bases and J by 3 bases, with 13 bases between them.